The 4 T cell receptor beta chains below come from one sample, sequenced in a study of cytomegalovirus exposure and HLA in healthy donors. PCR involved 60 Vbeta and 13 Jbeta primers. Method: immunoSEQ multiplex PCR; TCRdb's copy keeps in-frame clones and lacks some. The sample records about 150,000 clones, roughly 67% being singletons. The sample was PBMCs. These receptors were obtained from a woman between 18 and 30 years old in good health and CMV-seropositive.

The chain recombines TRBV28 with TRBJ2-7, with 7 bases aligning to TRBD1. The V gene end was trimmed by 10 bases and the J gene end by 2 bases; junction bases not matched to a gene: 11. This CDR3 spans 14 amino acids. In germline, CDR1 is MDHEN, CDR2 SYDVKM. The CDR3 protein is CATFTGQGAYEQYF. CDR3 DNA sequence: TGTGCCACCTTTACGGGGCAGGGGGCCTACGAGCAGTACTTC.

About this clone: One junction end does not reproduce the germline sequence, and a read error may be involved. The V call is TRBV7-7, the J call TRBJ1-4, with 9 bases that match TRBD1. This CDR3 has 14 amino acids. Germline V gives CDR1 SSHAT, CDR2 FNYEAQ (reference sequence). Here the CDR3 reads CASSLTGGDEKLFF. The DNA for the CDR3 is TGTGCTAGCAGCCTGACAGGGGGGGATGAAAAACTGTTTTTT.

The J gene is TRBJ2-2, the V gene TRBV6-5; TRBD2 might be the D (6 bases). The CDR3 length is 15 residues. Between the trimmed V and J ends, which lost 6 bases and 1 base, there was a span of 12 bases. Germline V gives CDR1 MNHEY, CDR2 SVGAGI. For the CDR3, the DNA is TGTGCCAGCAGCTCTGACGGGGGGAACACCGGGGAGCTGTTTTTT. It codes for CASSSDGGNTGELFF.

In its sample, this clone was seen a few times. The chain joins TRBV6-5 to TRBJ2-5; TRBD1 agrees at 8 bases. The last part of the DNA fits TRBJ2-7 better; the J call may be wrong. The V gene's germline CDR1 is MNHEY and CDR2 SVGAGI. The CDR3 has 14 amino acids. This chain's CDR3 is CASRGQGSAYEQYF. CDR3 bases: TGTGCCAGCAGAGGACAGGGCTCTGCCTACGAGCAGTACTTC.